This TCR beta chain was captured by sequencing in a study of T cells after yellow fever vaccination. The study, taken as a whole, reports: A weaker secondary response peaked on day 5, the primary on day 15. Although most clonotypes did not, a small share appeared in both CD4 and CD8 compartments. Post-booster repertoires again held most primary-vaccination clones (roughly 95% CD4, 88% CD8).

This clonotype was seen more than once but under ten times. Its target is unknown. TCRdb reanalysed the 5' RACE reads using MiXCR and keeps one entry per CDR3 protein. The sample includes more than 350,000 distinct CDR3 sequences, around a tenth of them seen just once. Sequencing was performed on PBMCs, taken on the day of the first yellow fever vaccination. This TCR was recovered from a man aged 18 to 35 who received the YFV17D yellow fever vaccine.

The CDR3 sequence: CSAARDSQTMVTDTQYF. The CDR3 nucleotides are TGCAGTGCCGCACGGGACAGCCAGACGATGGTGACGGATACGCAGTATTTT. The chain recombines TRBV20-1 with TRBJ2-3; 7 positions match TRBD1. The germline CDR1 and CDR2 sequences are DFQATT and SNEGSKA (reference sequence). V trimming: 6 bases; J trimming: 6 bases; junction bases outside the gene matches: 21. The CDR3 runs 17 residues.